This T cell receptor beta chain was sequenced during a study of blood T cell repertoires in COVID-19. CDR3 length equals 16 residues. Looked up from germline, CDR1 is SGHDT and CDR2 is YYEEEE. The V and J ends lost 1 base and 0 bases, in that order; junction bases with no gene match: 1. The data were produced by immunoSEQ multiplex PCR, yet TCRdb's version contains in-frame clones alone and is incomplete. The sample includes just under 90,000 clones, approximately 79% of them seen just once. The clonotype originates from a woman over 75 with acute or convalescent COVID-19. Sequenced sample: peripheral blood. The V call is TRBV5-6, the J call TRBJ1-4; 9 positions agree with TRBD1. As DNA, the CDR3 is TGTGCCAGCAGCTTGCGGACAGGGGCAACTAATGAAAAACTGTTTTTT. Amino acids: CASSLRTGATNEKLFF. Drawing the rest from reference TRBV5-6 and TRBJ1-4, the complete variable domain is DAGVTQSPTHLIKTRGQQVTLRCSPKSGHDTVSWYQQALGQGPQFIFQYYEEEERQRGNFPDRFSGHQFPNYSSELNVNALLLGDSALYLCASSLRTGATNEKLFFGSGTQLSVL.